These 4 T cell receptor beta chains came from one sample sequenced in a study of shared clonotypes between healthy human individuals. Data came from immunoSEQ multiplex PCR; TCRdb stores just in-frame clones and leaves some out. In the table there are about 560,000 clones, around 77% of which are singletons. Sequencing was done on a sample of PBMCs. These receptors all stem from a woman in her 40s in good health. Some clones in this sample may be carry-over from other donors' samples.

J is TRBJ1-2 and V is TRBV5-8, with D perhaps TRBD1 (6 bases). Germline lookup yields CDR1 SGHTS and CDR2 YDEGEE. The V and J ends lost 5 bases and 2 bases respectively, with 13 bases between them. CDR3 length: 14 amino acids. CDR3 sequence reads: CASSQPDRNYGYTF. DNA of the CDR3: TGTGCCAGCAGTCAACCGGACAGAAACTATGGCTACACCTTC.

CDR3 sequence (DNA): TGTGCCAGCAGTTTCCGGACAGATACCCCTCTAGAGAATCAGCCCCAGCATTTT. Amino acid sequence: CASSFRTDTPLENQPQHF. The J gene is TRBJ1-5, the V gene TRBV28; D may be TRBD1 (6 bases). Looked up from germline, CDR1 is MDHEN and CDR2 is SYDVKM. The CDR3 extends over 18 amino acids. The V and J ends lost 3 bases and 4 bases respectively, with 22 bases between them.

This chain connects TRBV28 to TRBJ2-5, with D uncertain. V shed 4 bases and J shed 3 bases, with 24 bases lying between them. CDR1 and CDR2 (germline): MDHEN, SYDVKM. The CDR3 consists of 18 residues. CDR3 nucleotides: TGTGCCAGCAGTTCCCTCTCCTCCCCCAAGGGTCCTGAAGAGACCCAGTACTTC. As protein: CASSSLSSPKGPEETQYF. Based on the CDR3 plus reference TRBV28 and TRBJ2-5, the full variable domain is DVKVTQSSRYLVKRTGEKVFLECVQDMDHENMFWYRQDPGLGLRLIYFSYDVKMKEKGDIPEGYSVSREKKERFSLILESASTNQTSMYLCASSSLSSPKGPEETQYFGPGTRLLVL.

The chain recombines TRBV30 with TRBJ1-5, with TRBD1 matching over 7 bases. V trimming: 0 bases; J trimming: 0 bases; junction bases outside the gene matches: 11. CDR1 is GTSNPN, CDR2 SVGIG, per germline (reference sequence). The CDR3 is 18 residues long. Here the CDR3 DNA reads TGTGCCTGGAGTGTAAACAGGGGTTTCCTCTATAGCAATCAGCCCCAGCATTTT. Translated: CAWSVNRGFLYSNQPQHF.